This record covers a single TCR beta chain. The sample originates from a study of shared clonotypes between healthy human individuals. V was clipped by 1 base and J by 10 bases, with 9 bases between them. This CDR3 is 12 amino acids long. From germline, CDR1 is SGHNT and CDR2 YYREEE (reference sequence). The naive CD8 subset, CD45RO-negative cells positively selected for CCR7, excluded terminally differentiated effector memory CD45RA+ cells. The data were produced by immunoSEQ multiplex PCR, yet TCRdb's version contains in-frame clones alone and is incomplete. Of hundreds of thousands of clones in the sample, about 95% are singletons; the top ten hold about 0.11%.

The chain carries TRBV5-4 and TRBJ2-1; D call uncertain. The specimen was naive CD8+ T cells sorted from blood. The TCR sequence derives from a woman aged 25 to 45 in good health. CDR3 sequence reads: CASSLWRSEQFF. The CDR3 region has the DNA TGTGCCAGCAGCTTGTGGCGAAGCGAGCAGTTCTTC.